The 10 T cell receptor beta chains in this list originate from one sample, sequenced in a study of control samples from healthy donors and cancer patients. Produced via immunoSEQ multiplex PCR; TCRdb's table is partial and in-frame only. The sample lists over 110,000 clones, about 85% occurring once. The sequencing sample was made of blood. Every receptor here comes from a woman in her 30s in good health.

The gene calls are TRBV5-1 and TRBJ2-3; no definite D call. Germline-derived CDR1 and CDR2 are SGHRS and YFSETQ. The CDR3 consists of 15 residues. With 0 bases removed from V and 0 bases from J, the gap between germline ends came to 8 bases. CDR3 sequence (DNA): TGCGCCAGCAGCTTGGCGACCTCTAGCACAGATACGCAGTATTTT. It yields the protein CASSLATSSTDTQYF. Full variable domain (rest looked up from reference TRBV5-1 and TRBJ2-3): KAGVTQTPRYLIKTRGQQVTLSCSPISGHRSVSWYQQTPGQGLQFLFEYFSETQRNKGNFPGRFSGRQFSNSRSEMNVSTLELGDSALYLCASSLATSSTDTQYFGPGTRLTVL.

The chain employs TRBV15 and TRBJ2-1; 16 nucleotides agree with TRBD2. The CDR3 consists of 19 residues. Germline lookup yields CDR1 LNHNV and CDR2 YYDKDF (reference sequence). V trimming: 2 bases; J trimming: 1 base; junction bases outside the gene matches: 5. The CDR3 DNA reads as TGTGCCACCAGCAGAAAGGGACTAGCGGGAGGGATGTCCTACAATGAGCAGTTCTTC. This sequence encodes CATSRKGLAGGMSYNEQFF.

In DNA, the CDR3 is TGTGCCAGCAGCTCAAATCTTGCCTACGAGCAGTACTTC. It is translated as CASSSNLAYEQYF. This chain joins TRBV11-3 and TRBJ2-7, with D hard to call. The CDR3 is made up of 13 amino acids. Germline loops: CDR1 SGHNT, CDR2 YENEEA. V was clipped by 4 bases and J by 2 bases, with 9 bases between them.

The chain is built from TRBV19 and TRBJ2-3; D remains ambiguous. Trimming shortened V by 4 bases and J by 0 bases, and 8 bases separated the two germline ends. CDR1 is LNHDA, CDR2 SQIVND, per germline (reference sequence). The CDR3 is 14 residues long. The CDR3 sequence is CASSRNPSTDTQYF. CDR3 coding DNA: TGTGCCAGTAGTAGGAACCCTAGCACAGATACGCAGTATTTT. The variable domain in full, completed from reference TRBV19 and TRBJ2-3, reads DGGITQSPKYLFRKEGQNVTLSCEQNLNHDAMYWYRQDPGQGLRLIYYSQIVNDFQKGDIAEGYSVSREKKESFPLTVTSAQKNPTAFYLCASSRNPSTDTQYFGPGTRLTVL.

This chain uses TRBV24-1 with TRBJ2-3; a weak D match, TRBD2 (5 bases). This CDR3 has 15 amino acids. Germline assignment: CDR1 KGHDR and CDR2 SFDVKD. V lost 0 bases, J lost 1 base, and 7 bases lay in between. The CDR3 region has the DNA TGTGCCACCAGTGATTTGACCGGGGGCACAGATACGCAGTATTTT. The encoded protein is CATSDLTGGTDTQYF.

The CDR3 sequence: CASSQTEPPNYGYTF. In DNA, the CDR3 is TGTGCCAGCAGTCAGACGGAACCGCCGAACTATGGCTACACCTTC. This chain links TRBV27 with TRBJ1-2; D ambiguous. Trimming left V 5 bases short and J 2 bases short, with 15 bases between. Per the germline V gene, CDR1 is MNHEY and CDR2 is SMNVEV (reference sequence). The CDR3 is 15 amino acids.

This sequence joins TRBV6-5 and TRBJ1-1, with D possibly matching TRBD1 (6 bases). Per germline, CDR1 MNHEY and CDR2 SVGAGI. The ends were cut back, 2 bases at V and 10 bases at J, with 20 bases in the middle. The CDR3 has 15 residues. The CDR3 region has the DNA TGTGCCAGCAGTTACGGTACAGGGTGGCAAAGAGGAGCTTTCTTT. It is translated as CASSYGTGWQRGAFF.

This chain's CDR3 is CASSSQGTLQLEAFF. Written as DNA, the CDR3 is TGTGCCAGCAGTTCCCAGGGAACCCTACAACTTGAAGCTTTCTTT. The rearrangement uses TRBV28 and TRBJ1-1, with D tentatively TRBD1 (5 bases). This CDR3 has 15 amino acids. V lost 4 bases and J 7 bases, leaving 19 bases between the germline ends. Germline V lookup: CDR1 MDHEN, CDR2 SYDVKM. The full variable domain, in which reference TRBV28 and TRBJ1-1 provide the parts outside the CDR3, is DVKVTQSSRYLVKRTGEKVFLECVQDMDHENMFWYRQDPGLGLRLIYFSYDVKMKEKGDIPEGYSVSREKKERFSLILESASTNQTSMYLCASSSQGTLQLEAFFGQGTRLTVV.

The chain recombines TRBV11-2 with TRBJ2-7, with TRBD2 as a possible D gene (6 bases). V was shortened by 5 bases and J by 0 bases, with 14 bases between the two germline ends. Looked up from germline, CDR1 is SGHAT and CDR2 is FQNNGV. CDR3 length equals 15 residues. The CDR3 loop is CASSPSSGNSYEQYF. The DNA of the CDR3 is TGTGCCAGCAGCCCCAGTAGCGGAAACTCCTACGAGCAGTACTTC.

Concerning this clone: An end of the junction does not agree with germline; a read error may underlie this. The V and J genes are TRBV2 and TRBJ2-7, with 7 bases matching TRBD1. Germline CDR1 and CDR2: SNHLY and FYNNEI. The CDR3 covers 12 residues. DNA for the CDR3: TGTGCCGGCAGGACAGGCGCCTACGAGCAGTACTTC. As protein: CAGRTGAYEQYF.